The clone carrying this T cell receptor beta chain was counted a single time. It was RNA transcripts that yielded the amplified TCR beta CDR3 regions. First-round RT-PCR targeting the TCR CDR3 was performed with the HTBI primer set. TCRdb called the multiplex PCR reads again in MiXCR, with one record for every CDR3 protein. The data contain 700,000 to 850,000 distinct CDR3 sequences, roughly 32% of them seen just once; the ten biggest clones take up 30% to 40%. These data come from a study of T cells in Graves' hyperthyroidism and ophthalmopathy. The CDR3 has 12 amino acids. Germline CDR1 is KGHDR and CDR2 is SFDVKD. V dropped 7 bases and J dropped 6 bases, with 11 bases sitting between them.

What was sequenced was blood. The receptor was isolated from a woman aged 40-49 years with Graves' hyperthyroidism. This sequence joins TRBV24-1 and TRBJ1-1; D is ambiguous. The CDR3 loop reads CATSGNFAEAFF. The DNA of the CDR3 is TGTGCCACCAGCGGGAATTTCGCTGAAGCTTTCTTT.